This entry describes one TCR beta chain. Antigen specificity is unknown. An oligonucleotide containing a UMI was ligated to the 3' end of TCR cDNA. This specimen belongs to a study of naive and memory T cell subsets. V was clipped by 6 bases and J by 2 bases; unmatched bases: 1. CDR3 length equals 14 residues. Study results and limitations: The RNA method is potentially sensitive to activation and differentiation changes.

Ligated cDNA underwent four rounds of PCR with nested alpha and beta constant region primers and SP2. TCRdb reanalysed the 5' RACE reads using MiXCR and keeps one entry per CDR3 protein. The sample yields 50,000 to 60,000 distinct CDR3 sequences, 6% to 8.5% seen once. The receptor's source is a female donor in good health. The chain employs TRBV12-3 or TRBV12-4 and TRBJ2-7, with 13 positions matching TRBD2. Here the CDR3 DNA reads TGTGCCAGCAGGGGACTAGCGGGGACCTACGAGCAGTACTTC. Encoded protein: CASRGLAGTYEQYF.